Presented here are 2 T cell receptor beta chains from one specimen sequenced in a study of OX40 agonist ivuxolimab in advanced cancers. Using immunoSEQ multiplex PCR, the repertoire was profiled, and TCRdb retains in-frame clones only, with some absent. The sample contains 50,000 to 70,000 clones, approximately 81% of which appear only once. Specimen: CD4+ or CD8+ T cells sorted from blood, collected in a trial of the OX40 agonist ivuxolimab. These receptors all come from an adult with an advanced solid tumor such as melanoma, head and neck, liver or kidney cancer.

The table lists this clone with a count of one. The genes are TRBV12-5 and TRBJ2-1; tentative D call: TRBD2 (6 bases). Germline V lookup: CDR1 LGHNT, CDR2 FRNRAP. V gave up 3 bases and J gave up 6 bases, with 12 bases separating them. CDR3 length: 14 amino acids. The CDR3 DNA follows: TGTGCTAGTGGTTTAGGGCTAGCGAGCAATGAGCAGTTCTTC. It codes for CASGLGLASNEQFF.

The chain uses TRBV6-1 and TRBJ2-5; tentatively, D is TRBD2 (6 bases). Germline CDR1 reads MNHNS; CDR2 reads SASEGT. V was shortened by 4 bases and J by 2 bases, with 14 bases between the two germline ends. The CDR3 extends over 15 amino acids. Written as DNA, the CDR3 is TGTGCCAGCAGTGGCGGCGGGGCCGATCAAGAGACCCAGTACTTC. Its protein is CASSGGGADQETQYF.